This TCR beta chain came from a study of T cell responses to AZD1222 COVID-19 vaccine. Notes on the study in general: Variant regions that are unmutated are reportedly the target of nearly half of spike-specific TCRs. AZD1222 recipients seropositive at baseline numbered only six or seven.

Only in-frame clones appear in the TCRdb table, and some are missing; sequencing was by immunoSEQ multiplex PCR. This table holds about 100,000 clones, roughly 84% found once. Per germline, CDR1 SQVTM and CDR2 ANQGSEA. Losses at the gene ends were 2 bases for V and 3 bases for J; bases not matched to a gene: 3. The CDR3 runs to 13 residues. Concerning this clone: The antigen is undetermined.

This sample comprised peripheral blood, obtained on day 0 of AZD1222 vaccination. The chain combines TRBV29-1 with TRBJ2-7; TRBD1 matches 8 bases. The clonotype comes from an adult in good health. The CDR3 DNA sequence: TGCAGCGTTGAACAGGGGGCTAACTACGAGCAGTACTTC. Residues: CSVEQGANYEQYF.